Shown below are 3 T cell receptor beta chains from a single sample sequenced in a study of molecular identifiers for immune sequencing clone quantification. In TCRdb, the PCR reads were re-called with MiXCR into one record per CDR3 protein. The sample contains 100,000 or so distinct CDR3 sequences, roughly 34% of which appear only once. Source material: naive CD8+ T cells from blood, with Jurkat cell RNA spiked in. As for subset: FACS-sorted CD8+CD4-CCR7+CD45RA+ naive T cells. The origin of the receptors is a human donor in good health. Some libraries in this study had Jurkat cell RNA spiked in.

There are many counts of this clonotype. In nucleotides, the CDR3 is TGTGCCAGCAGCTTGGCACCGTCAGGTGATACGCAGTATTTT. Its protein is CASSLAPSGDTQYF. The chain is built from TRBV5-8 and TRBJ2-3, with D unresolved. Per germline, CDR1 SGHTS and CDR2 YDEGEE. The CDR3 loop spans 14 amino acids. V shed 0 bases and J shed 6 bases, with 11 bases lying between them. Variable domain in full (rest from reference TRBV5-8 and TRBJ2-3): EAGVTQSPTHLIKTRGQQATLRCSPISGHTSVYWYQQALGLGLQFLLWYDEGEERNRGNFPPRFSGRQFPNYSSELNVNALELEDSALYLCASSLAPSGDTQYFGPGTRLTVL.

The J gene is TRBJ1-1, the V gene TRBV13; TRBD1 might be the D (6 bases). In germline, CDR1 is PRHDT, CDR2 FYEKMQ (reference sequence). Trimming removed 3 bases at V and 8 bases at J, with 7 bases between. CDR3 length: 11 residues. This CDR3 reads CASSLTGEAFF. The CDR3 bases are TGTGCCAGCAGCTTGACAGGAGAAGCTTTCTTT.

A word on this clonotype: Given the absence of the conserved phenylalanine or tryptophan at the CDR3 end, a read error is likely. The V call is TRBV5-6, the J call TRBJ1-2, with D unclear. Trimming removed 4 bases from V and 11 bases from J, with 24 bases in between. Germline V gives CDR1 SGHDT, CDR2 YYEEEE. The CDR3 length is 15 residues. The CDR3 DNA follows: TGTGCCAGCAGCCCCGGCGATTTCCCATCTATTTGGTACACCTCC. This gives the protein CASSPGDFPSIWYTS.